This T cell receptor (beta chain) was obtained from a study of blood T cell repertoires in COVID-19. V shed 1 base, J shed 1 base, and the junction held 11 bases outside the gene matches. CDR1 is GTSNPN and CDR2 is SVGIG in the germline V gene (reference sequence). The CDR3 is made up of 20 amino acids. Per the study methods: It was from reference gene primer amplification that nucleated cell counts were estimated. Measured with immunoSEQ multiplex PCR; TCRdb has only the in-frame clones, and not every one. V and J calls plus clone size are reproduced from that table; the DNA served to infer D and trimming. The table has fewer than 250,000 clones, approximately 85% seen once.

The chain is built from TRBV30 and TRBJ2-2; 14 bases map to TRBD2. Material for sequencing was PBMCs or T cells enriched from blood (not recorded which). The sequence was collected from a woman aged 45-60 years with acute COVID-19. The CDR3 DNA is TGTGCCTGGAGTGAAGGGACTAGCGGGGGCCCACCCCAGAACACCGGGGAGCTGTTTTTT. Its translation is CAWSEGTSGGPPQNTGELFF. Filled out from reference TRBV30 and TRBJ2-2, the complete variable domain reads SQTIHQWPATLVQPVGSPLSLECTVEGTSNPNLYWYRQAAGRGLQLLFYSVGIGQISSEVPQNLSASRPQDRQFILSSKKLLLSDSGFYLCAWSEGTSGGPPQNTGELFFGEGSRLTVL.